A selection of T cell receptor beta chains follows, all from one sample in a study of blood T cell repertoires in COVID-19. The protocol was immunoSEQ multiplex PCR, while the TCRdb copy is restricted to in-frame clones and leaves out a portion. The sample contains roughly 200,000 clones, roughly 82% of which appear only once. The sequenced material came from PBMCs or T cells enriched from blood (not recorded which). The source is a woman aged 55-69 years with acute COVID-19. Both conserved end residues are part of each CDR3. D genes are given only for firm matches. Only part of the rows carry a size: once, few, many, or a class if the clone is expanded.

V gene	D gene	J gene	clone size	CDR3 DNA	CDR3 protein
TRBV19	TRBD1	TRBJ1-5	once	TGTGCCAGTAAGGGCCCGAACAGGGGAAAACTACTAGCGGGCAATCAGCCCCAGCATTTT	CASKGPNRGKLLAGNQPQHF
TRBV7-6	.	TRBJ2-2	once	TGTGCCAGCAGCTTAGGACAAGCGAACACCGGGGAGCTGTTTTTT	CASSLGQANTGELFF
TRBV5-1	.	TRBJ2-1	.	TGCGCCAGCAGCCTGGAAGATAGCTCCTACAATGAGCAGTTCTTC	CASSLEDSSYNEQFF
TRBV5-1	.	TRBJ1-4	few	TGCGCCAGCAGCTCCCGGGATTCTAATGAAAAACTGTTTTTT	CASSSRDSNEKLFF
TRBV7-9	.	TRBJ1-2	few	TGTGCCAGCAGTCAGGGGACCTATGGCTACACCTTC	CASSQGTYGYTF
TRBV27	.	TRBJ1-2	.	TGTGCCAGCACCCGGACAGCCGGTTCTAACTATGGCTACACCTTC	CASTRTAGSNYGYTF
TRBV11-2	TRBD1	TRBJ2-7	few	TGTGCCAGCAGCTCGACAGGGGCCCCCTACGAGCAGTACTTC	CASSSTGAPYEQYF
TRBV21-1	.	TRBJ1-2	.	TGTGCCAGCAGCCGAAATAGGAGGGTAGATGGCTACACCTTC	CASSRNRRVDGYTF
TRBV7-2	.	TRBJ1-5	.	TGTGCCAGCAGCCCCATGGGGGGTACCCATCAGCCCCAGCATTTT	CASSPMGGTHQPQHF
TRBV7-9	TRBD1	TRBJ1-1	.	TGTGCCAGCAGCCCGGGGACAGGGAAAAGAACTGAAGCTTTCTTT	CASSPGTGKRTEAFF
TRBV5-5	.	TRBJ1-1	.	TGTGCCAGCAGCACGGGGGGGGCCGGGGTTTCTTTCTTT	CASSTGGAGVSFF
TRBV5-4	TRBD2	TRBJ2-3	.	TGTGCCAGCAGCGCGGGGGGGAGGGAAACAGATACGCAGTATTTT	CASSAGGRETDTQYF
TRBV12-3/TRBV12-4	.	TRBJ1-1	.	TGTGCCAGCAGCGCCGGGGTGCGCCCTGAAGCTTTCTTT	CASSAGVRPEAFF
TRBV30	TRBD1	TRBJ1-1	once	TGTGCCTGGAGCCGGGACAGGGGGGCTTTCTTT	CAWSRDRGAFF
TRBV7-2	TRBD1	TRBJ1-3	.	TGTGCCAGCAGCTCTCAAGGACAGGGGGCATTTGGAAACACCATATATTTT	CASSSQGQGAFGNTIYF
TRBV19	.	TRBJ2-2	.	TGTGCCAGTAGGAGGGTAGCCGGGGAGCTGTTTTTT	CASRRVAGELFF
TRBV5-4	.	TRBJ2-2	.	TGTGCCACCTCCCAGGGGGGAAGCACCGGGGAGCTGTTTTTT	CATSQGGSTGELFF
TRBV6-4	TRBD2	TRBJ2-1	.	TGTGCCAGCAGCAACGGACTAGCGGGAGGCAATGAGCAGTTCTTC	CASSNGLAGGNEQFF
TRBV6-5	.	TRBJ2-1	.	TGTGCCAGCAGGGTGAACAGATACTCCATTGAGCAGTTCTTC	CASRVNRYSIEQFF
TRBV3-1/TRBV3-2	.	TRBJ1-6	.	TGTGCCAGCAGCCTCCCCGTGTCCCCCTCACCCCTCCACTTT	CASSLPVSPSPLHF
TRBV10-1	.	TRBJ2-1	.	TGCGCCAGCAGTCTCCGGGACTCCTACAATGAGCAGTTCTTC	CASSLRDSYNEQFF
TRBV19	.	TRBJ2-3	.	TGTGCCAGTAGTATGTTGGAGACCACAGATACGCAGTATTTT	CASSMLETTDTQYF
TRBV27	.	TRBJ2-2	.	TGTGCCAGCAGCAAGACAGCGAACACCGGGGAGCTGTTTTTT	CASSKTANTGELFF
TRBV5-4	TRBD2	TRBJ2-7	once	TGTGCCAGCAGCTCGTCTAGCGGGAGTAGGAACGAGCAGTACTTC	CASSSSSGSRNEQYF
TRBV14	.	TRBJ1-6	.	TGTGCCAGCAGCCAATTCGAGGGGGACAATTCACCCCTCCACTTT	CASSQFEGDNSPLHF
TRBV7-2	.	TRBJ1-2	.	TGTGCCAGCAGCCCCCACGGGACAATTTTTAACTATGGCTACACCTTC	CASSPHGTIFNYGYTF
TRBV24-1	.	TRBJ2-5	.	TGTGCCACCAGTGACCCCACAGGGCTGGCGGAGACCCAGTACTTC	CATSDPTGLAETQYF
TRBV4-2	TRBD1	TRBJ2-6	.	TGTGCCAGCAGCCATAGGCTCTTGACAGGGGAATCTGGGGCCAACGTCCTGACTTTC	CASSHRLLTGESGANVLTF
TRBV24-1	TRBD2	TRBJ2-1	.	TGTGCCACCCGTCGGGGGGGCCCCTACAATGAGCAGTTCTTC	CATRRGGPYNEQFF
TRBV28	.	TRBJ1-2	.	TGTGCCAGCAGTTTATCTGCAGATAGCGGCTACACCTTC	CASSLSADSGYTF
TRBV21-1	.	TRBJ1-2	.	TGTGCCAGCAGCAAAGAAGTCATTAAGTCGGCAGGGCCCTATGGCTACACCTTC	CASSKEVIKSAGPYGYTF
TRBV7-8	TRBD1	TRBJ1-1	.	TGTGCCAGCAGCCCGCACAGGGGGAACACTGAAGCTTTCTTT	CASSPHRGNTEAFF
TRBV7-2	TRBD2	TRBJ2-3	few	TGTGCCAGCAGCCAGAGGACTAGCGGGAGAGCAGATACGCAGTATTTT	CASSQRTSGRADTQYF
TRBV10-1	.	TRBJ2-2	once	TGCGCCAGCAGTGATCGGGGGAACGCCGGGGAGCTGTTTTTT	CASSDRGNAGELFF
TRBV4-3	TRBD1	TRBJ2-1	.	TGCGCCAGCAGCCAAGAGGCCAGGGGGCAGGGTGAGCAGTTCTTC	CASSQEARGQGEQFF
TRBV11-3	.	TRBJ2-3	.	TGTGCCAGCAGCTTAGCAGGACAATTCGGCACAGATACGCAGTATTTT	CASSLAGQFGTDTQYF
TRBV18	TRBD1	TRBJ2-1	.	TGTGCCAGCTCGCAAACCGGGACAGGGCCAAACAATGAGCAGTTCTTC	CASSQTGTGPNNEQFF
TRBV25-1	.	TRBJ2-3	.	TGTGCCAGCAGCGTTGGGGATCGGGAGGATACGCAGTATTTT	CASSVGDREDTQYF
TRBV29-1	.	TRBJ1-3	.	TGCAGCGTTGAATCCGAGGGAAACACCATATATTTT	CSVESEGNTIYF
TRBV9	TRBD2	TRBJ2-5	once	TGTGCCAGCAGCGTAGGAGCGGGAGGGCCGCCAGAGACCCAGTACTTC	CASSVGAGGPPETQYF
TRBV6-5	.	TRBJ2-7	.	TGTGCCAGCAACGACGGGAGCTCCTACGAGCAGTACTTC	CASNDGSSYEQYF
TRBV10-2	.	TRBJ1-4	.	TGCGCCAGCAGTCAACAGCCTGGGCTTGAAAAACTGTTTTTT	CASSQQPGLEKLFF
TRBV5-4	.	TRBJ1-2	once	TGTGCCAGCAGCTTGCTTGATGGCTACACCTTC	CASSLLDGYTF
TRBV18	TRBD1	TRBJ1-5	.	TGTGCCAGCTCTCCCGGGACAGGGGGCACCAATCAGCCCCAGCATTTT	CASSPGTGGTNQPQHF
TRBV10-2	TRBD1	TRBJ2-5	once	TGCGCCAGCAGTGATCTAGGGGGCCTGACGGGAGAGACCCAGTACTTC	CASSDLGGLTGETQYF
TRBV4-1	.	TRBJ2-2	.	TGCGCCAGCAGCCAAGTCCCGCGGAGCCACACCGGGGAGCTGTTTTTT	CASSQVPRSHTGELFF
TRBV28	.	TRBJ1-5	.	TGTGCCAGCAGTTTCACACCAAATCAGCCCCAGCATTTT	CASSFTPNQPQHF
TRBV21-1	.	TRBJ2-1	.	TGTGCCAGCAGCAAACCAGGGTGGACTAGCGGGACTAACAATGAGCAGTTCTTC	CASSKPGWTSGTNNEQFF
TRBV2	TRBD1	TRBJ1-1	.	TGTGCCAGCAGTGAAGAGGGGGCGTACACTGAAGCTTTCTTT	CASSEEGAYTEAFF
TRBV27	TRBD1	TRBJ2-2	.	TGTGCCAGCAGAAACAGGGGATTTAACACCGGGGAGCTGTTTTTT	CASRNRGFNTGELFF
TRBV7-2	.	TRBJ1-6	.	TGTGCCAGCAGCTTCAGGGAGGATTCACCCCTCCACTTT	CASSFREDSPLHF
TRBV7-9	.	TRBJ2-2	.	TGTGCCAGCGGAAGTGACACCGACACCGGGGAGCTGTTTTTT	CASGSDTDTGELFF